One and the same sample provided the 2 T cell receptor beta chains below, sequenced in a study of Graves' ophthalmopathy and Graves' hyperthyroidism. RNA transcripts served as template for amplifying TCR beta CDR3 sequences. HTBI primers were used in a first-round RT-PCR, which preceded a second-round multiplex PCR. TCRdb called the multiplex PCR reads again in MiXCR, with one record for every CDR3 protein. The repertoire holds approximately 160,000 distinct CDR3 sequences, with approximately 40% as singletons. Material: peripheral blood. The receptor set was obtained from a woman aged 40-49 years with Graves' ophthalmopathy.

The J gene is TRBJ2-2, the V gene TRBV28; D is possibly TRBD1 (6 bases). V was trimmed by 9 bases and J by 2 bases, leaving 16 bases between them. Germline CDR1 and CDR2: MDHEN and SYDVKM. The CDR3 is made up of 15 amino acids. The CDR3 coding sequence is TGTGCCAGTTCCGCGTTGGGACACAACACCGGGGAGCTGTTTTTT. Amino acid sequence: CASSALGHNTGELFF.

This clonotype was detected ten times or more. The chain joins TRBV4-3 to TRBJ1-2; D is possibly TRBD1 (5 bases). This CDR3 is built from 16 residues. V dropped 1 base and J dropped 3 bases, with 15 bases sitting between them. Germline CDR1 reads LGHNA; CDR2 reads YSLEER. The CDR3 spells CASSQVDRLRYYGYTF. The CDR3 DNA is TGCGCCAGCAGCCAAGTAGACAGACTCCGATACTATGGCTACACCTTC.